The 5 T cell receptor beta chains given below trace back to one sample, sequenced in a study of blood T cell repertoires in COVID-19. The assay was immunoSEQ multiplex PCR, and TCRdb's table has in-frame clones only and misses some. The sample carries more than 95,000 clones, 82% recorded once. Source material: peripheral blood. The receptor set was obtained from a man between 60 and 70 years old with acute or convalescent COVID-19.

This clone came up once. The V and J genes are TRBV27 and TRBJ2-3, with TRBD1 identical over 7 bases. The length of the CDR3 is 12 residues. Trimming took 10 bases from V and 3 from J; bases not matched to a gene: 4. From germline, CDR1 is MNHEY and CDR2 SMNVEV (reference sequence). CDR3: CATTQGTDTQYF. The CDR3 DNA reads TGTGCCACCACACAGGGGACAGATACGCAGTATTTT.

The rearrangement joins TRBV30 to TRBJ1-1; 7 nucleotides line up with TRBD1. Losses at the gene ends were 0 bases for V and 6 bases for J; bases not matched to a gene: 1. The V gene's germline CDR1 is GTSNPN and CDR2 SVGIG (reference sequence). The CDR3 sequence is 12 residues long. CDR3: CAWSVRGPEAFF. The DNA for the CDR3 is TGTGCCTGGAGTGTAAGGGGGCCTGAAGCTTTCTTT.

The table lists this clone with a few counts. The rearrangement joins TRBV7-8 to TRBJ2-3; 7 bases align to TRBD1. CDR1 is SGHVS, CDR2 FQNEAQ, per germline. With 5 bases clipped from V and 4 bases from J, the junction kept 6 bases outside the gene matches. The CDR3 loop spans 14 amino acids. The DNA of the CDR3 is TGTGCCAGCAGCCTGACAGGGCCCCCAGATACGCAGTATTTT. This gives the protein CASSLTGPPDTQYF.

This clone has only a few counts. This chain uses TRBV11-3 with TRBJ2-5, with D possibly being TRBD2 (6 bases). Germline V gives CDR1 SGHNT, CDR2 YENEEA. This CDR3 has 16 amino acids. Trimming took off 2 bases at V and 1 base at J, with 14 bases between the two ends. CDR3 sequence: CASSLNWRGFQETQYF. For the CDR3, the DNA is TGTGCCAGCAGCTTAAATTGGCGGGGTTTCCAAGAGACCCAGTACTTC. The variable domain in full, completed from reference TRBV11-3 and TRBJ2-5, reads EAGVVQSPRYKIIEKKQPVAFWCNPISGHNTLYWYLQNLGQGPELLIRYENEEAVDDSQLPKDRFSAERLKGVDSTLKIQPAELGDSAVYLCASSLNWRGFQETQYFGPGTRLLVL.

The V gene is TRBV4-2, the J gene TRBJ1-2; 9 positions agree with TRBD1. The length of the CDR3 is 15 residues. V lost 1 base, J lost 7 bases, and 7 bases stayed unmatched. Germline loops: CDR1 LGHNA, CDR2 YNFKEQ. CDR3 sequence (DNA): TGTGCCAGCAGCCAAGCCACAGGGGGCTCAGGTGGCTACACCTTC. As protein: CASSQATGGSGGYTF.